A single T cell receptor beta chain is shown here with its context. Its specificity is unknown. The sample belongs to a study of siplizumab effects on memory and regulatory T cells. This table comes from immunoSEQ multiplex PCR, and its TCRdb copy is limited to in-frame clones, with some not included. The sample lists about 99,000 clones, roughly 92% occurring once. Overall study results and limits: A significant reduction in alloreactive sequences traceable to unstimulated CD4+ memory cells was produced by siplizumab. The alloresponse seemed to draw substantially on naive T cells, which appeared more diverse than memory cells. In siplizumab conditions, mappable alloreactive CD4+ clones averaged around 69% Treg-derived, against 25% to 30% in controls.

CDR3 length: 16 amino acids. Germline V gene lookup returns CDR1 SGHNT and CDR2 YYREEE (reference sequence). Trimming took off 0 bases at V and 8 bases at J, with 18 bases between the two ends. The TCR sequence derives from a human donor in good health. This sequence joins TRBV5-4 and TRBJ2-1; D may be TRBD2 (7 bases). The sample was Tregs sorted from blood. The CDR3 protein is CASSLGFAGARDEQFF. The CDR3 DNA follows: TGTGCCAGCAGCTTGGGCTTCGCGGGGGCTAGGGATGAGCAGTTCTTC.